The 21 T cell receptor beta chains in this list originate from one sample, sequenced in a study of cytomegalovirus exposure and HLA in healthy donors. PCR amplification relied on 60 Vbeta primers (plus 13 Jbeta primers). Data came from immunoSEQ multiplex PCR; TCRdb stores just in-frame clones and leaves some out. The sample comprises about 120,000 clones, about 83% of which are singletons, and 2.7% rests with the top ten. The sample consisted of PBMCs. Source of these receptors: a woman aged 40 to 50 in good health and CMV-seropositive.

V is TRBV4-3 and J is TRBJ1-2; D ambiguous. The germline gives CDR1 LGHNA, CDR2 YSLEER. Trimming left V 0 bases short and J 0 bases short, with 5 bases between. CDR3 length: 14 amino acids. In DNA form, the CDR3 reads TGCGCCAGCAGCCAAGACAGTACTAACTATGGCTACACCTTC. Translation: CASSQDSTNYGYTF.

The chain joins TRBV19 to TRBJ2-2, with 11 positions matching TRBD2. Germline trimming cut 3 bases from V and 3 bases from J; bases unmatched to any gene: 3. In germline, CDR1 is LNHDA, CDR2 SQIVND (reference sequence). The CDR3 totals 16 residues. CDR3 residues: CASSIMGLADTGELFF. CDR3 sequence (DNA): TGTGCCAGTAGTATCATGGGACTAGCGGACACCGGGGAGCTGTTTTTT.

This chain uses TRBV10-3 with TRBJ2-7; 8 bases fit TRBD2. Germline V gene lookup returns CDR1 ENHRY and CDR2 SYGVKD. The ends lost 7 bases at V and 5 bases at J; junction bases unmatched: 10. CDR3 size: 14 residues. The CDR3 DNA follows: TGTGCCATCACCTCCATATTGACTAGCGACGAGCAGTACTTC. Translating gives CAITSILTSDEQYF.

CDR3 amino acids: CASSLLISDTQYF. The CDR3 DNA sequence: TGTGCCAGCAGCCTACTAATCTCAGATACGCAGTATTTT. The chain recombines TRBV7-3 with TRBJ2-3; D is uncertain. The CDR3 runs 13 residues. Germline lookup yields CDR1 SGHTA and CDR2 FQGTGA. The ends were cut back, 5 bases at V and 4 bases at J, with 10 bases in the middle.

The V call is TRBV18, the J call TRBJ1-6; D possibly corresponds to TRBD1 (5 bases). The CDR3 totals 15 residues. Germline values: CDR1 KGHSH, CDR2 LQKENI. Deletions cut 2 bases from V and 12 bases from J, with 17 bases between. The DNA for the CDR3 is TGTGCCAGCTCACCAGATGGTCAGGGTGGAAAACCCCTCCACTTT. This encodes CASSPDGQGGKPLHF.

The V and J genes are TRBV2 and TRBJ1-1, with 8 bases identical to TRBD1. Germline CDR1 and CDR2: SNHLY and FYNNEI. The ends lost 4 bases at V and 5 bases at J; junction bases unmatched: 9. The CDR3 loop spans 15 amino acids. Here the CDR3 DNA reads TGTGCCAGCAGTGCCGTGACAGGGGCTTGGACTGAAGCTTTCTTT. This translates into CASSAVTGAWTEAFF.

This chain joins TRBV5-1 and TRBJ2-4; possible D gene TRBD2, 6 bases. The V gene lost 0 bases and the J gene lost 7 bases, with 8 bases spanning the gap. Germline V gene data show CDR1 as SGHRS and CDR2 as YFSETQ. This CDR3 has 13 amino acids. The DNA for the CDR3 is TGCGCCAGCAGCTTGGGACTAGAGAACATTCAGTACTTC. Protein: CASSLGLENIQYF.

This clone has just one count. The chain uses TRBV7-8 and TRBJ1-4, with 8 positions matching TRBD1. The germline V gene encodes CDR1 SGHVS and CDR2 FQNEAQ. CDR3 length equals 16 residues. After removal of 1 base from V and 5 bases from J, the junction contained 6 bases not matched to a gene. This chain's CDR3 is CASSLGSRTGNEKLFF. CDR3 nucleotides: TGTGCCAGCAGCTTAGGATCGAGGACAGGGAATGAAAAACTGTTTTTT. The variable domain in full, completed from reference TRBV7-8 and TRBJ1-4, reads GAGVSQSPRYKVAKRGQDVALRCDPISGHVSLFWYQQALGQGPEFLTYFQNEAQLDKSGLPSDRFFAERPEGSVSTLKIQRTQQEDSAVYLCASSLGSRTGNEKLFFGSGTQLSVL.

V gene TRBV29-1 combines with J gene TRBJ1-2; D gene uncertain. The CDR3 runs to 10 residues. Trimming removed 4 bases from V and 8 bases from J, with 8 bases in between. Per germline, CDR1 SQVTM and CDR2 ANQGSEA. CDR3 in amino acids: CSVAGEGYTF. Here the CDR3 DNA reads TGCAGCGTTGCTGGGGAGGGCTACACCTTC.

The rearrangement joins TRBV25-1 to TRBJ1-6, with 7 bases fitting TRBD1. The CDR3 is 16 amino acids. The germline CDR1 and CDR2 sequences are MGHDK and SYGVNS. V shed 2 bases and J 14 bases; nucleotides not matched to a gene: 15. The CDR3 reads CASSEPTGEATEALHF. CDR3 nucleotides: TGTGCCAGCAGTGAACCCACAGGGGAGGCAACTGAGGCCCTCCACTTT.

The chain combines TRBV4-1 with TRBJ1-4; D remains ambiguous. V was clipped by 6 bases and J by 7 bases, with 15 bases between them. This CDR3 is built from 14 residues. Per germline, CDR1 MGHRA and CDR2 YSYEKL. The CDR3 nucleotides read TGCGCCAGCAGACCCCCGGGAAAGGTTGAAAAACTGTTTTTT. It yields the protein CASRPPGKVEKLFF.

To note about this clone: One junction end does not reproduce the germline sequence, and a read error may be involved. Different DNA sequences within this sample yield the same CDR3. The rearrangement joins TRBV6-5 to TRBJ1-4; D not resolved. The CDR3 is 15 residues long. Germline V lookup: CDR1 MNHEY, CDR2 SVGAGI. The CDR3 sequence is CASSYSPTGNEKLFF. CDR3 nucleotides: TGTGCCAGCAGCTACTCGCCCACGGGTAATGAAAAACTGTTTTTT.

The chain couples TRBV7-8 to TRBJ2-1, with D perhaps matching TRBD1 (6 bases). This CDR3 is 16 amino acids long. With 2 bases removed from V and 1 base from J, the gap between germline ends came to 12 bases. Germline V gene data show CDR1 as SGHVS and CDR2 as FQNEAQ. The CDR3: CASSLLRGYSYNEQFF. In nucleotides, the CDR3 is TGTGCCAGCAGCTTACTCAGGGGCTATTCCTACAATGAGCAGTTCTTC.

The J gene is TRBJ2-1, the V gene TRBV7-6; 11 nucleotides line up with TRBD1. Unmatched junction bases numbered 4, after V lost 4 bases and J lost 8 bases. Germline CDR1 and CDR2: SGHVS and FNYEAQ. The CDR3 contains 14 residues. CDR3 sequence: CASSSRTGGDEQFF. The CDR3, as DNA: TGTGCCAGCAGCTCCCGGACAGGGGGCGATGAGCAGTTCTTC.

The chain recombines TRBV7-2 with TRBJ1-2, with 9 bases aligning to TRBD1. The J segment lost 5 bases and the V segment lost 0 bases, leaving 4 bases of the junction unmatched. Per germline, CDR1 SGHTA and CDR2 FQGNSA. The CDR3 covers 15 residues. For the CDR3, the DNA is TGTGCCAGCAGCTTAGCGCTCGGACAGGGGTATGGCTACACCTTC. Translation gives CASSLALGQGYGYTF.

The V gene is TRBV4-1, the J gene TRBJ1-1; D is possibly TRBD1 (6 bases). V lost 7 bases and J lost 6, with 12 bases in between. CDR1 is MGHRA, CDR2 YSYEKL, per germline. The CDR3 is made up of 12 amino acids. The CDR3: CASTQGGSEAFF. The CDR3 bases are TGCGCCAGCACGCAAGGGGGTTCTGAAGCTTTCTTT.

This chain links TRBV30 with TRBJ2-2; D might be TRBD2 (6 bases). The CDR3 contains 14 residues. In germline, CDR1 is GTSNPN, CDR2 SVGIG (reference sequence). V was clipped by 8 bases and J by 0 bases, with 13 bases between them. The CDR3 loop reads CAGKGTSNTGELFF. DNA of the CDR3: TGTGCCGGCAAAGGGACTTCGAACACCGGGGAGCTGTTTTTT.

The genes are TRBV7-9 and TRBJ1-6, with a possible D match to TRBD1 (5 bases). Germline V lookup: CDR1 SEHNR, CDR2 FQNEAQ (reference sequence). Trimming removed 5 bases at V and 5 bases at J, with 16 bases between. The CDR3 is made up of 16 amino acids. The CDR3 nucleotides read TGTGCCAGCAGCCGACGGGGGGGAGGTAATAATTCACCCCTCCACTTT. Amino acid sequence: CASSRRGGGNNSPLHF.

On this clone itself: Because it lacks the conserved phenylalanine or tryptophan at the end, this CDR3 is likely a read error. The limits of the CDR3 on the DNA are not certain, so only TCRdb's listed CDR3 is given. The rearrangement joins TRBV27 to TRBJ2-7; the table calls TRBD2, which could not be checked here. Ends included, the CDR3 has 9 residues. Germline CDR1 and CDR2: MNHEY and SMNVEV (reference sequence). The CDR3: CASSFPPIP.

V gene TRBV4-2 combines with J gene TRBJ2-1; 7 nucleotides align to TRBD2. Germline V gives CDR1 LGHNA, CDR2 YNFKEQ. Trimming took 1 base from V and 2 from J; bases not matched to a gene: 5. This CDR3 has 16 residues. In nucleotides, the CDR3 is TGTGCCAGCAGCCAAGGTGGGGCGGGAGCCTACAATGAGCAGTTCTTC. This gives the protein CASSQGGAGAYNEQFF.

CDR3 sequence: CASSQDNEKLFF. The CDR3 DNA reads TGTGCCAGCAGCCAGGATAATGAAAAACTGTTTTTT. This chain uses TRBV7-9 with TRBJ1-4; D is unresolved. V was pared by 5 bases and J by 4 bases, with 5 bases between. This CDR3 is 12 amino acids long. Germline loops: CDR1 SEHNR, CDR2 FQNEAQ (reference sequence).